A selection of T cell receptor beta chains follows, all from one sample in a study of blood T cell repertoires in COVID-19. This table comes from immunoSEQ multiplex PCR, and its TCRdb copy is limited to in-frame clones, with some not included. The sample has around 220,000 clones, about 88% seen once. Material for sequencing was peripheral blood. The source is a woman aged 45-59 years with COVID-19, enrolled during active disease. Both conserved end residues are part of each CDR3. Fields, in order: J gene, clone size, D gene, V gene, CDR3 DNA, CDR3 protein. D genes are given only for firm matches. Size values are once, few and many counts, or a class for expanded clones, and some rows have none.

J: TRBJ2-3; size: .; D: TRBD1; V: TRBV29-1; DNA: TGCAGCGTTGAAGCGGAAGACAGGGGTACAGATACGCAGTATTTT; CDR3: CSVEAEDRGTDTQYF
J: TRBJ2-1; size: .; D: TRBD2; V: TRBV24-1; DNA: TGTGCCACCAGTGTCCAAGGGGACTATCTCAATGAGCAGTTCTTC; CDR3: CATSVQGDYLNEQFF
J: TRBJ2-3; size: .; D: TRBD2; V: TRBV10-3; DNA: TGTGCCATCAGGACAAAGCGGGGAGTCACAGATACGCAGTATTTT; CDR3: CAIRTKRGVTDTQYF
J: TRBJ2-3; size: once; D: TRBD1; V: TRBV30; DNA: TGTGCCTGGAGTCGACAGGGAAGGGGAACGCAGTATTTT; CDR3: CAWSRQGRGTQYF
J: TRBJ2-1; size: once; D: TRBD1; V: TRBV27; DNA: TGTGCCAGCAGGCCCTTCGTACAGGGGGCGGAGGAGCAGTTCTTC; CDR3: CASRPFVQGAEEQFF
J: TRBJ2-3; size: .; D: TRBD2; V: TRBV5-1; DNA: TGCGCCAGCAGCTTGTATGGCGGGGGGGCCGCAGATACGCAGTATTTT; CDR3: CASSLYGGGAADTQYF
J: TRBJ1-3; size: .; D: .; V: TRBV7-2; DNA: TGTGCCAGCAGCCCCGGGGGGGCCCGAAACACCATATATTTT; CDR3: CASSPGGARNTIYF
J: TRBJ2-2; size: .; D: TRBD1; V: TRBV30; DNA: TGTGCCTGGAGCCCAGGCGGGACAGGGGCCGGGGAGCTGTTTTTT; CDR3: CAWSPGGTGAGELFF
J: TRBJ1-6; size: .; D: .; V: TRBV14; DNA: TGTGCCAGCAGCCATCAGACAGTTTTAAGCTCCTATAATTCACCCCTCCACTTT; CDR3: CASSHQTVLSSYNSPLHF
J: TRBJ2-1; size: .; D: .; V: TRBV4-3; DNA: TGCGCCAGCAGCCAAGGCAGGGGTGTATCCTACAATGAGCAGTTCTTC; CDR3: CASSQGRGVSYNEQFF
J: TRBJ1-4; size: .; D: TRBD1; V: TRBV2; DNA: TGTGCCAGCAGTAGAGGGGGCGGCGAAAAACTGTTTTTT; CDR3: CASSRGGGEKLFF
J: TRBJ2-1; size: once; D: TRBD1; V: TRBV28; DNA: TGTGCCAGCAGCAAGGGACAGGGACCTTACAATGAGCAGTTCTTC; CDR3: CASSKGQGPYNEQFF
J: TRBJ2-3; size: .; D: TRBD2; V: TRBV11-3; DNA: TGTGCCAGCACCATGACTAGCGGCACAGATACGCAGTATTTT; CDR3: CASTMTSGTDTQYF
J: TRBJ1-5; size: .; D: .; V: TRBV30; DNA: TGTGCCTGGAGTGTACATCCGCCCCAGCATTTT; CDR3: CAWSVHPPQHF
J: TRBJ1-1; size: once; D: .; V: TRBV5-5; DNA: TGTGCCAGCAGCTTGGACCAGGTCACTGAAGCTTTCTTT; CDR3: CASSLDQVTEAFF
J: TRBJ1-2; size: once; D: .; V: TRBV6-5; DNA: TGTGCCAGCAGAAAGGCAGGGGTTCTCTATGGCTACACCTTC; CDR3: CASRKAGVLYGYTF
J: TRBJ1-4; size: once; D: .; V: TRBV12-5; DNA: TGTGCTAGTGGACCAGGCTCCTGGAATGAAAAACTGTTTTTT; CDR3: CASGPGSWNEKLFF
J: TRBJ2-2; size: .; D: .; V: TRBV7-3; DNA: TGTGCCAGCAGCTTATCAGGGCCCGGGGAGCTGTTTTTT; CDR3: CASSLSGPGELFF
J: TRBJ2-2; size: .; D: .; V: TRBV14; DNA: TGTGCCAGCAGCCTCCTAGGGTGGGGGCTTGGAACCGGGGAGCTGTTTTTT; CDR3: CASSLLGWGLGTGELFF
J: TRBJ1-1; size: .; D: .; V: TRBV18; DNA: TGTGCCAGCTCCCGGGGGGAATTTCGGACTGAAGCTTTCTTT; CDR3: CASSRGEFRTEAFF
J: TRBJ2-5; size: .; D: .; V: TRBV2; DNA: TGTGCCAGCAGTCCTCAAGAGACCCAGTACTTC; CDR3: CASSPQETQYF
J: TRBJ1-1; size: .; D: .; V: TRBV6-2/TRBV6-3; DNA: TGTGCCAGCAGTTATTCCCGGGACACCACTGAAGCTTTCTTT; CDR3: CASSYSRDTTEAFF
J: TRBJ1-1; size: .; D: .; V: TRBV10-2; DNA: TGCGCCAGCAGTGACCCGCCGAAGGGGCGGGGGACTGAAGCTTTCTTT; CDR3: CASSDPPKGRGTEAFF
J: TRBJ2-7; size: .; D: .; V: TRBV4-3; DNA: TGCGCCAGCAGCCAAGATGAACTAACCTACGAGCAGTACTTC; CDR3: CASSQDELTYEQYF
J: TRBJ2-1; size: .; D: .; V: TRBV9; DNA: TGTGCCAGCAGGAGCGGGTCCAGCTCCTACAATGAGCAGTTCTTC; CDR3: CASRSGSSSYNEQFF
J: TRBJ2-3; size: .; D: .; V: TRBV6-6; DNA: TGTGCCAGCAGACCCCGAACAGGCGCAGATACGCAGTATTTT; CDR3: CASRPRTGADTQYF
J: TRBJ1-1; size: .; D: .; V: TRBV5-6; DNA: TGTGCCAGCAGCCCCGGGGGACCCAACACTGAAGCTTTCTTT; CDR3: CASSPGGPNTEAFF
J: TRBJ2-7; size: .; D: .; V: TRBV21-1; DNA: TGTGCCAGCAGCAAAGGACAGGGCCCATCCTACGAGCAGTACTTC; CDR3: CASSKGQGPSYEQYF
J: TRBJ2-3; size: .; D: TRBD2; V: TRBV30; DNA: TGTGCCTGGAGTGGTAGCGGGGGCTTCACAGATACGCAGTATTTT; CDR3: CAWSGSGGFTDTQYF
J: TRBJ2-3; size: .; D: TRBD1; V: TRBV6-1; DNA: TGTGCCAGCAGTGAAGCGTGGACAGGGAGCACAGATACGCAGTATTTT; CDR3: CASSEAWTGSTDTQYF
J: TRBJ1-4; size: .; D: .; V: TRBV3-1/TRBV3-2; DNA: TGTGCCAGCAGCCAAGAGGGTTTCGGGGGGTTTGTTGAAAAACTGTTTTTT; CDR3: CASSQEGFGGFVEKLFF
J: TRBJ2-5; size: .; D: TRBD1; V: TRBV24-1; DNA: TGTGCCACCAGTGACCCCGGACAGGGGGCATCCCAAGAGACCCAGTACTTC; CDR3: CATSDPGQGASQETQYF
J: TRBJ2-6; size: .; D: TRBD1; V: TRBV7-9; DNA: TGTGCCAGCTCGAGGGGGCTAAACTCTGGGGCCAACGTCCTGACTTTC; CDR3: CASSRGLNSGANVLTF
J: TRBJ2-2; size: .; D: TRBD2; V: TRBV11-3; DNA: TGTGCCAGCAGCCCGTACGGGGGGTGGACCGGGGAGCTGTTTTTT; CDR3: CASSPYGGWTGELFF
J: TRBJ1-2; size: .; D: .; V: TRBV11-2; DNA: TGTGCCAGCAGCCCCGGGGGGGGGAACTATGGCTACACCTTC; CDR3: CASSPGGGNYGYTF
J: TRBJ2-3; size: .; D: TRBD2; V: TRBV5-6; DNA: TGTGCCAGCAGCTTGAGGACTAGCGGGGGAAGTGATACGCAGTATTTT; CDR3: CASSLRTSGGSDTQYF
J: TRBJ2-3; size: .; D: TRBD1; V: TRBV5-1; DNA: TGCGCCAGCAGCGGCCCGATCGGGACAGGGGGCGACGATACGCAGTATTTT; CDR3: CASSGPIGTGGDDTQYF
J: TRBJ2-2; size: .; D: .; V: TRBV4-3; DNA: TGCGCCAGCAGCCAAGATGAGGGCGGGGAGCTGTTTTTT; CDR3: CASSQDEGGELFF
J: TRBJ1-1; size: .; D: .; V: TRBV5-1; DNA: TGCGCCAGCAGCTTGGAAGGGAGGGCTGAAGCTTTCTTT; CDR3: CASSLEGRAEAFF
J: TRBJ1-6; size: .; D: .; V: TRBV6-5; DNA: TGTGCCAGCAGTTCTGGTAGTCGTGTTTCACCCCTCCACTTT; CDR3: CASSSGSRVSPLHF
J: TRBJ2-5; size: .; D: TRBD1; V: TRBV24-1; DNA: TGTGCCACCAGTGCCCCTGGACAGGACCAAGAGACCCAGTACTTC; CDR3: CATSAPGQDQETQYF
J: TRBJ1-5; size: .; D: TRBD1; V: TRBV23-1; DNA: TGCGCCAGCGATGAGGGGGCTTTCAACTCAAATCAGCCCCAGCATTTT; CDR3: CASDEGAFNSNQPQHF
J: TRBJ1-1; size: .; D: .; V: TRBV19; DNA: TGTGCCAGTAGTACAGGGTACACTGAAGCTTTCTTT; CDR3: CASSTGYTEAFF
J: TRBJ2-5; size: .; D: TRBD2; V: TRBV3-1/TRBV3-2; DNA: TGTGCCAGCAGCCCGTTTTCCGGGGGGGCCAGAGAGACCCAGTACTTC; CDR3: CASSPFSGGARETQYF
J: TRBJ2-3; size: .; D: .; V: TRBV2; DNA: TGTGCCAGCAGCCCCATCGGGCTTGGGACTTCTAGCACAGATACGCAGTATTTT; CDR3: CASSPIGLGTSSTDTQYF
J: TRBJ2-5; size: once; D: .; V: TRBV2; DNA: TGTGCCAGCAGGACCACTACCCTCGGGGAGACCCAGTACTTC; CDR3: CASRTTTLGETQYF
J: TRBJ2-3; size: .; D: .; V: TRBV27; DNA: TGTGCCAGCAGTTCAGGGTCTGGGACAGATACGCAGTATTTT; CDR3: CASSSGSGTDTQYF
J: TRBJ2-2; size: once; D: .; V: TRBV27; DNA: TGTGCCAGCACCTCGTCCGGGGAGCTGTTTTTT; CDR3: CASTSSGELFF
J: TRBJ1-3; size: .; D: .; V: TRBV6-5; DNA: TGTGCCAGCAGCGACGACAGAACAGGGAGGGCCACCATATATTTT; CDR3: CASSDDRTGRATIYF
J: TRBJ2-1; size: .; D: TRBD2; V: TRBV24-1; DNA: TGTGCCCCGGGGGGGGAACTCTACAATGAGCAGTTCTTC; CDR3: CAPGGELYNEQFF
J: TRBJ1-2; size: once; D: .; V: TRBV30; DNA: TGTGCCTGGAGGCCCGGGACAAGCTATGGCTACACCTTC; CDR3: CAWRPGTSYGYTF
J: TRBJ2-1; size: .; D: .; V: TRBV30; DNA: TGTGCCTGGACCCTACCGGGACAGAGGGGGGAGAGCTCCTACAATGAGCAGTTCTTC; CDR3: CAWTLPGQRGESSYNEQFF
J: TRBJ2-2; size: .; D: TRBD2; V: TRBV9; DNA: TGTGCCAGCAGCGTATTGGCTAGCGGGAACACCGGGGAGCTGTTTTTT; CDR3: CASSVLASGNTGELFF
J: TRBJ1-1; size: .; D: .; V: TRBV13; DNA: TGTGCCAGCAGCTTATTTTGGGCCGGGGGGAACACTGAAGCTTTCTTT; CDR3: CASSLFWAGGNTEAFF
J: TRBJ2-7; size: .; D: .; V: TRBV4-3; DNA: TGCGCCAGCAGCCAAGAAGCGGATCCCGCGGTCTACGAGCAGTACTTC; CDR3: CASSQEADPAVYEQYF
J: TRBJ2-7; size: .; D: .; V: TRBV7-3; DNA: TGTGCCAGCAGCCGCGGGGTGGGGAAAGCCGAGCAGTACTTC; CDR3: CASSRGVGKAEQYF
J: TRBJ1-2; size: .; D: TRBD1; V: TRBV6-6; DNA: TGTGCCAGCAGGGGGGGACAGGGGGCGATAAAAGAGGGCTACACCTTC; CDR3: CASRGGQGAIKEGYTF
J: TRBJ2-1; size: .; D: .; V: TRBV7-8; DNA: TGTGCCAGCAGCTCCGGGACTCGAAACAATGAGCAGTTCTTC; CDR3: CASSSGTRNNEQFF
J: TRBJ2-7; size: .; D: .; V: TRBV4-3; DNA: TGCGCCAGCAGCGTTGGGCGGGACCGATTTTACGAGCAGTACTTC; CDR3: CASSVGRDRFYEQYF